Each of the 6 T cell receptor beta chains below was sequenced from the same sample in a study of cytomegalovirus exposure and HLA in healthy donors. PCR used 60 Vbeta primers and 13 Jbeta primers. TCRdb keeps only in-frame clones here, not all; method: immunoSEQ multiplex PCR. This sample has roughly 120,000 clones; 70% to 80% occur once, and the top ten carry around 3%. Sequenced input: PBMCs. These TCRs come from a woman in her thirties or forties in good health and CMV-seropositive.

Points on this clone: This specimen includes other DNA sequences encoding the same CDR3. The gene calls are TRBV7-9 and TRBJ1-6, with D tentatively TRBD1 (5 bases). The ends were cut back, 1 base at V and 9 bases at J, with 13 bases in the middle. Per the germline V gene, CDR1 is SEHNR and CDR2 is FQNEAQ (reference sequence). This CDR3 region has 15 residues. The CDR3 protein is CASSLEGQGGSPLHF. In DNA, the CDR3 is TGTGCCAGCAGCTTAGAGGGGCAGGGAGGTTCACCCCTCCACTTT.

This chain joins TRBV19 and TRBJ2-2; D call uncertain. The CDR3 loop spans 16 amino acids. The germline V and J ends were trimmed by 1 base and 5 bases, with 14 bases remaining between them. Germline values: CDR1 LNHDA, CDR2 SQIVND (reference sequence). DNA of the CDR3: TGTGCCAGTAGTATAGTTACCCTCCGCAGGACCGGGGAGCTGTTTTTT. Translating it yields CASSIVTLRRTGELFF.

The genes are TRBV4-3 and TRBJ2-3; 7 positions match TRBD1. The germline V gene encodes CDR1 LGHNA and CDR2 YSLEER. The CDR3 length is 16 residues. Trimming took 4 bases from V and 3 from J; bases not matched to a gene: 10. CDR3 region: CASSLLTGSVTDTQYF. The CDR3 bases are TGCGCCAGCAGCCTCCTGACAGGGTCAGTGACAGATACGCAGTATTTT.

The J gene is TRBJ1-6, the V gene TRBV6-4; D uncertain. Between the trimmed V and J ends, which lost 2 bases and 10 bases, there was a span of 9 bases. Germline CDR1 and CDR2: MRHNA and SNTAGT. The length of the CDR3 is 13 residues. The CDR3, as DNA: TGTGCCAGCAGTGACCAGTCGGGGTCACCCCTCCACTTT. This encodes CASSDQSGSPLHF.

The chain recombines TRBV30 with TRBJ1-5; D is perhaps TRBD1 (6 bases). This CDR3 spans 14 amino acids. CDR1 and CDR2 (germline): GTSNPN, SVGIG (reference sequence). V dropped 0 bases and J dropped 6 bases, with 12 bases sitting between them. CDR3 loop: CAWSVGTSVQPQHF. CDR3 in DNA: TGTGCCTGGAGTGTGGGGACATCAGTTCAGCCCCAGCATTTT.

The CDR3 nucleotides are TGCGCCAGCAGCCAAGATCGGAATAGCGGGCGGGATGAGCAGTTCTTC. Its protein is CASSQDRNSGRDEQFF. The V and J genes are TRBV4-3 and TRBJ2-1; 7 nucleotides line up with TRBD2. This CDR3 is 16 amino acids long. Germline loops: CDR1 LGHNA, CDR2 YSLEER. With V trimmed by 0 bases and J by 8 bases, 10 bases remained unmatched.